The 2 T cell receptor beta chains below were found in one sample sequenced in a study of CD4+ T cells in melanoma. The assay was immunoSEQ multiplex PCR, and TCRdb's table has in-frame clones only and misses some. The sample has roughly 110,000 clones; 80% to 95% are singletons. Sequencing was performed on peripheral blood. These receptor sequences come from a human donor with melanoma.

The V and J genes are TRBV4-1 and TRBJ2-7; TRBD2 might be the D (7 bases). The CDR3 extends over 14 amino acids. V shed 6 bases and J shed 5 bases, with 17 bases lying between them. Germline CDR1 reads MGHRA; CDR2 reads YSYEKL. Here the CDR3 reads CASRDAGGRDEQYF. The CDR3 nucleotides are TGCGCCAGCAGGGACGCCGGGGGGCGGGACGAGCAGTACTTC.

The chain links TRBV28 to TRBJ2-7, with D unresolved. The length of the CDR3 is 11 residues. Germline V lookup: CDR1 MDHEN, CDR2 SYDVKM. The V end was cut by 5 bases, the J end by 7 bases, with 9 bases between. Written as DNA, the CDR3 is TGTGCCAGCAGTACGACGGCGGAGCAGTACTTC. Its protein product is CASSTTAEQYF.